The rows below give T cell receptor beta chains drawn from one sample of a study of cytomegalovirus exposure and HLA in healthy donors. Produced via immunoSEQ multiplex PCR; TCRdb's table is partial and in-frame only. Of about 180,000 clones in the sample, approximately 73% were seen once. The sample taken for sequencing was PBMCs. The receptors come from a woman in her thirties in good health and CMV-seropositive. CDR3s include the opening cysteine and the closing phenylalanine or tryptophan. D genes are given only for firm matches.

V	D	length	CDR3
TRBV2	TRBD1	12	CASQTGNQPQHF
TRBV5-1	NA	16	CASSLADREDTGELFF
TRBV5-8	NA	15	CASSLQGSPLSPLHF
TRBV25-1	TRBD1	15	CATSGGTASQETQYF
TRBV19	TRBD1	14	CASSPGGSNQPQHF
TRBV21-1	NA	15	CAPDGGKGSANTIYF
TRBV13	NA	13	CASSRGGIYEQYF
TRBV6-5	NA	13	CASSERGLDGYTF
TRBV14	NA	15	CASSHRIRGDEKLFF
TRBV10-2	TRBD2	18	CASSDRSGRGTFPYEQYF
TRBV18	NA	13	CASSRGSEQPQHF
TRBV7-2	NA	12	CASSLVAREQFF
TRBV9	TRBD2	18	CASSVGLAGAPGTDTQYF